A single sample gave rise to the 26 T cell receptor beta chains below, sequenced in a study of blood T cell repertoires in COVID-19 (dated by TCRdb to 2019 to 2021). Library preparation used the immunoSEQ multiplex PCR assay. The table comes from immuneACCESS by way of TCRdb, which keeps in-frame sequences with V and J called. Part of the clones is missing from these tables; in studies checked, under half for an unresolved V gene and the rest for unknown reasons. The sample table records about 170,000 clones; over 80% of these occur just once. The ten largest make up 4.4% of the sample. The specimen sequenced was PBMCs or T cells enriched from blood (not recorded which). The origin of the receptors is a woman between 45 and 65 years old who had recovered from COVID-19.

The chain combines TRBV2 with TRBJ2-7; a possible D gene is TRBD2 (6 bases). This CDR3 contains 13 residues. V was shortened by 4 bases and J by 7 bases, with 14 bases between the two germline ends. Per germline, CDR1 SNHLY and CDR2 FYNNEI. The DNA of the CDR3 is TGTGCCAGCAGTGTCGGGGGTTTAAGGGAGCAGTACGTC. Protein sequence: CASSVGGLREQYV.

In DNA, the CDR3 is TGTGCCAGTGTACAGGGGGCCCTCAATCAGCCCCAGCATTTT. It specifies CASVQGALNQPQHF. This chain uses TRBV19 with TRBJ1-5; TRBD1 agrees at 9 bases. The germline V gene encodes CDR1 LNHDA and CDR2 SQIVND (reference sequence). This CDR3 comprises 14 residues. Unmatched junction bases numbered 5, after V lost 8 bases and J lost 3 bases. The full variable domain, its missing parts supplied by reference TRBV19 and TRBJ1-5, is DGGITQSPKYLFRKEGQNVTLSCEQNLNHDAMYWYRQDPGQGLRLIYYSQIVNDFQKGDIAEGYSVSREKKESFPLTVTSAQKNPTAFYLCASVQGALNQPQHFGDGTRLSIL.

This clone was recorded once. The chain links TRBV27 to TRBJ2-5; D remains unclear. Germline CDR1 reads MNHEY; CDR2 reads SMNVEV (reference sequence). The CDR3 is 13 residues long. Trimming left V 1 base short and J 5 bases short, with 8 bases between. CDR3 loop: CASSLLSEETQYF. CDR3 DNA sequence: TGTGCCAGCAGTTTATTAAGTGAGGAGACCCAGTACTTC.

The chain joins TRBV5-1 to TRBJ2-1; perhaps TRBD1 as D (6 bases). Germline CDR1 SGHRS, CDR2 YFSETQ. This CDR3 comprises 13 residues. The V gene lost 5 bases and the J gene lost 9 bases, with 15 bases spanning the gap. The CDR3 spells CASRQGLSGEQFF. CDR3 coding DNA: TGCGCCAGCAGGCAGGGGCTCTCGGGTGAGCAGTTCTTC.

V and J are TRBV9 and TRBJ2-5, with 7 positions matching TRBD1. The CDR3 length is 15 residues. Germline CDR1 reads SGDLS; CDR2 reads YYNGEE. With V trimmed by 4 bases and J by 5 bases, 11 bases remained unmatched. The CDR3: CASSHYRGGRETQYF. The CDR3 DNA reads TGTGCCAGCAGCCATTACAGAGGGGGCCGGGAGACCCAGTACTTC.

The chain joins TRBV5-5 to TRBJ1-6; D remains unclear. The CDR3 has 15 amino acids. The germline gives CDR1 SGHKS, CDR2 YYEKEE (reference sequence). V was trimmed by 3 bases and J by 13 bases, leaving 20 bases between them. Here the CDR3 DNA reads TGTGCCAGCAGCTCTCCCGACGGCGCATTCGGGCCCCTCCACTTT. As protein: CASSSPDGAFGPLHF.

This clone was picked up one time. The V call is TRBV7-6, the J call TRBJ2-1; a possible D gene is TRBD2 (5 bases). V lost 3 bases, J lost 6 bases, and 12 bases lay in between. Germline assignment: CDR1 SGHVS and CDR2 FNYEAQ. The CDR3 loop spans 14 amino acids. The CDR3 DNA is TGTGCCAGCAGCTTTTCGGGCGGGCGCAATGAGCAGTTCTTC. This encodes CASSFSGGRNEQFF.

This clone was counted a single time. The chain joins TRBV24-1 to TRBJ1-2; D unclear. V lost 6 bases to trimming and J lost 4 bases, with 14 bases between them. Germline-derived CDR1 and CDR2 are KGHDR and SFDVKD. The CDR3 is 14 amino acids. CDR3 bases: TGTGCCACCAGTCCACCTCCGCCGGGCTATGGCTACACCTTC. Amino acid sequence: CATSPPPPGYGYTF.

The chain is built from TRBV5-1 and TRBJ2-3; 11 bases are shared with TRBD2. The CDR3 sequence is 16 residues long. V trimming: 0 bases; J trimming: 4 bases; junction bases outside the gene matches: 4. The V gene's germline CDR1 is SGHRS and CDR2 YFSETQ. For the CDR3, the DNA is TGCGCCAGCAGCTTGGATAGCGGGGGGGTGCCAGATACGCAGTATTTT. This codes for CASSLDSGGVPDTQYF.

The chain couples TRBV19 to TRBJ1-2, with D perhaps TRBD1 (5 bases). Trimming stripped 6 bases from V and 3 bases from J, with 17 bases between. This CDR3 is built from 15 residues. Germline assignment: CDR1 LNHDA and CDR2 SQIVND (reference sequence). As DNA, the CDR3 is TGTGCCAGTAGCCGGGGAGGGGTTAATGACTATGGCTACACCTTC. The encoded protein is CASSRGGVNDYGYTF.

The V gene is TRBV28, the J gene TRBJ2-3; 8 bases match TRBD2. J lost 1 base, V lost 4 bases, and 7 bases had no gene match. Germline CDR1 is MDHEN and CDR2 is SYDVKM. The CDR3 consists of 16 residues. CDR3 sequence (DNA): TGTGCCAGCAGTTGGCTTGGGCGGGGGGGCACAGATACGCAGTATTTT. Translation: CASSWLGRGGTDTQYF.

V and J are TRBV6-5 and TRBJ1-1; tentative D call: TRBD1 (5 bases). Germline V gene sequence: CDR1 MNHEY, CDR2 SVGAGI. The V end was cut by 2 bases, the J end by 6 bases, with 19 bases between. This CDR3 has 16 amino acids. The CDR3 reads CASSYGGWRGGSEAFF. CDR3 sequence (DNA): TGTGCCAGCAGTTACGGCGGGTGGAGGGGAGGCTCTGAAGCTTTCTTT.

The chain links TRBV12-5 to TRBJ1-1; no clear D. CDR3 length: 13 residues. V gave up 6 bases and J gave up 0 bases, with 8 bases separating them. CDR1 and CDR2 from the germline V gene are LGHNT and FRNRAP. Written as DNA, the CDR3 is TGTGCTAGTGGGAAGAGGGTGAACACTGAAGCTTTCTTT. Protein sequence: CASGKRVNTEAFF.

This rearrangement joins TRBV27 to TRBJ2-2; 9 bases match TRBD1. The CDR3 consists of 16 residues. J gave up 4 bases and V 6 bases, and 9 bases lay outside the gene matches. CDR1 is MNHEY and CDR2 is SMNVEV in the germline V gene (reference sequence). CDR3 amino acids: CASRPGQGTGTGELFF. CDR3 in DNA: TGTGCCAGCAGACCGGGACAGGGAACGGGCACCGGGGAGCTGTTTTTT.

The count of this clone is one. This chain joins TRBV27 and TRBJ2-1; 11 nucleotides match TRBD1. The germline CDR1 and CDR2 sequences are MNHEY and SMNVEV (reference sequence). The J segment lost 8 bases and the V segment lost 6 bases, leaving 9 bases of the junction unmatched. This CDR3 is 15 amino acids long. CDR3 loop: CASSAPGQGVDEQFF. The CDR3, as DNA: TGTGCCAGCAGCGCACCGGGACAGGGGGTCGATGAGCAGTTCTTC.

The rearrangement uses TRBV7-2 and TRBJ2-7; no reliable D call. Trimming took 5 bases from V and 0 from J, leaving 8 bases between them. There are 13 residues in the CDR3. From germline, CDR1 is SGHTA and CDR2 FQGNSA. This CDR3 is CASSPPNSYEQYV. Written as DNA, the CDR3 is TGTGCCAGCAGCCCCCCCAACTCCTACGAGCAGTACGTC.

The DNA of the CDR3 is TGTGCCAGCAGCCAAGGGACTAGTGGGGTGACAGATACGCAGTATTTT. Protein sequence: CASSQGTSGVTDTQYF. This chain uses TRBV3-1 (or the pseudogene TRBV3-2) with TRBJ2-3, with 7 bases that match TRBD2. Germline V lookup: CDR1 LGHDT, CDR2 YNNKEL (reference sequence). V shed 1 base, J shed 3 bases, and the junction held 7 bases outside the gene matches. This CDR3 is built from 16 residues.

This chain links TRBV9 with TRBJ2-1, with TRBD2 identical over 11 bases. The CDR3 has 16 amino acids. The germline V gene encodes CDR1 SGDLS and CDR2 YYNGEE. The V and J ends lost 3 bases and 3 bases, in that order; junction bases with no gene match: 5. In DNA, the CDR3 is TGTGCCAGCAGCGCCTCCGGGACTAGCGGCTACAATGAGCAGTTCTTC. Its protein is CASSASGTSGYNEQFF.

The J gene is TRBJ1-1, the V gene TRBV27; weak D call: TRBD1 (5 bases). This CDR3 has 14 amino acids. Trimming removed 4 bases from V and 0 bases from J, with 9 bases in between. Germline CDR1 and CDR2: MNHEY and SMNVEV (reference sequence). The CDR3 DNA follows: TGTGCCAGCAGTTCACAGGTCGTGAACACTGAAGCTTTCTTT. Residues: CASSSQVVNTEAFF.

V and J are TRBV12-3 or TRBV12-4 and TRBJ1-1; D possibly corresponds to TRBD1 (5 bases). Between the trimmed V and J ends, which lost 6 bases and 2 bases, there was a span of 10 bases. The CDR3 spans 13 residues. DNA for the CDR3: TGTGCCAGCAGCAACAGGATTAACACTGAAGCTTTCTTT. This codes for CASSNRINTEAFF.

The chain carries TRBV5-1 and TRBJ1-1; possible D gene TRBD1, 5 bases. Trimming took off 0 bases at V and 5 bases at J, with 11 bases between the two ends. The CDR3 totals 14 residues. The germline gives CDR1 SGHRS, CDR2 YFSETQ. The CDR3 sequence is CASSLDPGGTEAFF. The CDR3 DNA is TGCGCCAGCAGCTTGGACCCCGGGGGAACTGAAGCTTTCTTT.

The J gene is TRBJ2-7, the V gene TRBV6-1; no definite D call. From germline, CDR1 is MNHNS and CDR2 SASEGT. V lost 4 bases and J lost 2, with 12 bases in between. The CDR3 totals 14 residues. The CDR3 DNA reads TGTGCCAGCAGTGCAGCAGCCCTACCCTACGAGCAGTACGTC. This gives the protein CASSAAALPYEQYV.

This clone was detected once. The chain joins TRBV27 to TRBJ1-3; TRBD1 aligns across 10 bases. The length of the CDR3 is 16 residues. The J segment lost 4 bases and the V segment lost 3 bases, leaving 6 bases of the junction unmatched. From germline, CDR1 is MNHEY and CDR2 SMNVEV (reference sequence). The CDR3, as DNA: TGTGCCAGCAGTTTTACCGGGACAGGGGTCGGAAACACCATATATTTT. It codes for CASSFTGTGVGNTIYF.

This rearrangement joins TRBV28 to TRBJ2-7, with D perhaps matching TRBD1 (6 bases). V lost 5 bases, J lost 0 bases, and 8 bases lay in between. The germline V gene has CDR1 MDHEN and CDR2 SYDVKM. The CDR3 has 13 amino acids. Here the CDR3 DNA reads TGTGCCAGCAGTACAGGGAGCTCCTACGAGCAGTACGTC. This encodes CASSTGSSYEQYV.

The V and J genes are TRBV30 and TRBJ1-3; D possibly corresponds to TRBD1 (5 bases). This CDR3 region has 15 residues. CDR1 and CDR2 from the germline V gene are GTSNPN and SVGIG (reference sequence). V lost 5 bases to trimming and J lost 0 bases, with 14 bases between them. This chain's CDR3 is CAWRRQLHSGNTIYF. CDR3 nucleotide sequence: TGTGCCTGGCGGCGACAGCTACACTCTGGAAACACCATATATTTT. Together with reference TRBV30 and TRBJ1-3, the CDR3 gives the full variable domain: SQTIHQWPATLVQPVGSPLSLECTVEGTSNPNLYWYRQAAGRGLQLLFYSVGIGQISSEVPQNLSASRPQDRQFILSSKKLLLSDSGFYLCAWRRQLHSGNTIYFGEGSWLTVV.

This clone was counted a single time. The chain's CDR3 is CASSLAGMGNQPQHF. The CDR3 coding sequence is TGCGCCAGCAGCTTGGCCGGGATGGGCAATCAGCCCCAGCATTTT. The chain couples TRBV5-1 to TRBJ1-5; D is unresolved. Per the germline V gene, CDR1 is SGHRS and CDR2 is YFSETQ. V shed 0 bases and J shed 2 bases, with 9 bases lying between them. CDR3 size: 15 residues.